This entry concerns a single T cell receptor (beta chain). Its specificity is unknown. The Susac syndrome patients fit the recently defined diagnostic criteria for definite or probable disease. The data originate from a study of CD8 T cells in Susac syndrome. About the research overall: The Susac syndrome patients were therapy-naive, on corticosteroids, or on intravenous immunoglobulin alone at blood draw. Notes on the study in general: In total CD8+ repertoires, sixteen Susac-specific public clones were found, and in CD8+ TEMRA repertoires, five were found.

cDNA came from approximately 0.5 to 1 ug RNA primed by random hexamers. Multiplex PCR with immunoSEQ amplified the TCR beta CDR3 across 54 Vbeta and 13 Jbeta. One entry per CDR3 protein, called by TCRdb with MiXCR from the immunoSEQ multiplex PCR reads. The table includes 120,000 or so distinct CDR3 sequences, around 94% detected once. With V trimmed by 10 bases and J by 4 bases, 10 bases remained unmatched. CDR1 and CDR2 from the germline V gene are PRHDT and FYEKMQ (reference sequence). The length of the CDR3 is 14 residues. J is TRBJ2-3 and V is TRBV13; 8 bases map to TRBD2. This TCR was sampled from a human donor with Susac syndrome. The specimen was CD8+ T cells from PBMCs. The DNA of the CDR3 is TGTGCCACCTACCAAGCGGGAGCTTCAGATACGCAGTATTTT. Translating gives CATYQAGASDTQYF.